The 6 T cell receptor beta chains below all came from one sample that was sequenced in a study of identifying expanded T cells in peripheral blood. Generated by immunoSEQ multiplex PCR, the TCRdb table keeps only in-frame clones and is missing some. The sample comprises under 110,000 clones, around 90% of which are singletons, and approximately 18% rests with the top ten. The sample comprised blood. These receptors all come from a person aged 18 to 75 in good health.

The CDR3 loop reads CASGGSSYNEQFF. The CDR3, as DNA: TGTGCCAGCGGGGGTTCCTCCTACAATGAGCAGTTCTTC. The genes are TRBV2 and TRBJ2-1; TRBD1 or TRBD2 may be the D gene (5 bases each). This CDR3 spans 13 amino acids. The germline gives CDR1 SNHLY, CDR2 FYNNEI. V gave up 8 bases and J gave up 0 bases, with 8 bases separating them.

The chain is built from TRBV7-8 and TRBJ1-2; unclear D gene. V was cut by 2 bases and J by 8 bases, with 12 bases left in between. CDR1 SGHVS and CDR2 FQNEAQ come from the germline V gene. The CDR3 consists of 13 residues. CDR3 DNA sequence: TGTGCCAGCAGCTTAACGCAGGCAGGCGGCTACACCTTC. Protein sequence: CASSLTQAGGYTF.

A note on this clone: Other nucleotide sequences in the sample specify the same CDR3. In DNA form, the CDR3 reads TGTGCCAGCAGTTACGGGAGGGAGCAGTACTTC. Translating it yields CASSYGREQYF. The chain carries TRBV6-6 and TRBJ2-7, with TRBD2 as a possible D gene (6 bases). V gave up 2 bases and J gave up 7 bases, with 6 bases separating them. CDR1 and CDR2 (germline): MNHNY, SVGAGI (reference sequence). This CDR3 contains 11 residues.

The V call is TRBV19, the J call TRBJ1-5, with no clear D. The CDR3 runs to 15 residues. Between the trimmed V and J ends, which lost 7 bases and 1 base, there was a span of 14 bases. Per germline, CDR1 LNHDA and CDR2 SQIVND (reference sequence). The chain's CDR3 is CASIPAGRSNQPQHF. In nucleotides, the CDR3 is TGTGCCAGTATCCCGGCCGGACGGAGCAATCAGCCCCAGCATTTT. Filled out from reference TRBV19 and TRBJ1-5, the complete variable domain reads DGGITQSPKYLFRKEGQNVTLSCEQNLNHDAMYWYRQDPGQGLRLIYYSQIVNDFQKGDIAEGYSVSREKKESFPLTVTSAQKNPTAFYLCASIPAGRSNQPQHFGDGTRLSIL.

The gene calls are TRBV27 and TRBJ2-1; D may correspond to TRBD1 or TRBD2 (6 bases each). Germline-derived CDR1 and CDR2 are MNHEY and SMNVEV (reference sequence). Trimming cost V 3 bases and J 2 bases, with 14 bases left between them. CDR3 size: 16 residues. The CDR3 here is CASSLKGGTPYNEQFF. The DNA of the CDR3 is TGTGCCAGCAGTTTGAAGGGGGGTACCCCCTACAATGAGCAGTTCTTC.

The chain recombines TRBV7-8 with TRBJ2-1; the D gene is possibly TRBD1 (5 bases). V was pared by 2 bases and J by 4 bases, with 9 bases between. CDR1 SGHVS and CDR2 FQNEAQ come from the germline V gene. The CDR3 is 14 residues long. CDR3 sequence reads: CASSLKAGYNEQFF. DNA for the CDR3: TGTGCCAGCAGCTTAAAGGCAGGGTACAATGAGCAGTTCTTC. Using reference TRBV7-8 and TRBJ2-1 for the parts outside the CDR3, the full variable domain is GAGVSQSPRYKVAKRGQDVALRCDPISGHVSLFWYQQALGQGPEFLTYFQNEAQLDKSGLPSDRFFAERPEGSVSTLKIQRTQQEDSAVYLCASSLKAGYNEQFFGPGTRLTVL.